This T cell receptor beta chain came from a study of blood T cell repertoires in COVID-19. About the research overall: The samples span acute and convalescent COVID-19 from the United States, Italy and Spain. PBMCs, B-cell-depleted T cells, or T cells provided the cDNA or gDNA that made up the material.

This clone came up a few times. Authors' methods: The authors estimated nucleated cell counts from reference gene primer amplification. Only in-frame clones appear in the TCRdb table, and some are missing; sequencing was by immunoSEQ multiplex PCR. That table is the source of V, J and clone size, and D and trimming were worked out from the DNA. The data contain tens of thousands of clones, roughly 80% of them singletons. The CDR3 consists of 15 residues. Trimming shortened V by 5 bases and J by 0 bases, and 13 bases separated the two germline ends. Germline V gives CDR1 LNHDA, CDR2 SQIVND (reference sequence).

The sequenced sample consisted of peripheral blood. This receptor was taken from a man between 65 and 85 years old with acute or convalescent COVID-19. The chain has TRBV19 and TRBJ1-2; D not certain. CDR3 DNA sequence: TGTGCCAGTAGTCCCAGACGGCAGGCTAACTATGGCTACACCTTC. Its translation: CASSPRRQANYGYTF.